This TCR beta chain was recorded in a study of T-cell reconstitution after alpha-beta-depleted transplantation in children. The TCRbeta library incorporated unique molecular identifiers. MiXCR, run by TCRdb on the PCR reads, gives a single entry per CDR3 protein. Found here are about 92,000 distinct CDR3 sequences, 9.5% to 15% of them singletons; the top ten hold about 15%. Germline assignment: CDR1 DFQATT and CDR2 SNEGSKA (reference sequence). The CDR3 covers 13 residues. V shed 4 bases and J 4 bases; nucleotides not matched to a gene: 4. This clonotype was observed at least ten times. The clonotype comes from a human donor who donated a stem cell graft to a child with inherited bone marrow failure. The input for sequencing was PBMCs from the stem cell graft donor, taken from the stem cell graft. The chain combines TRBV20-1 with TRBJ1-2; 9 bases fit TRBD1. Written as DNA, the CDR3 is TGCAGTGCTAAACAGGGGGCGTTCTATGGCTACACCTTC. This translates into CSAKQGAFYGYTF.